The 24 T cell receptor beta chains listed next were all sequenced from one sample in a study of T cell responses to AZD1222 COVID-19 vaccine. This table comes from immunoSEQ multiplex PCR, and its TCRdb copy is limited to in-frame clones, with some not included. The sample has about 120,000 clones; approximately 90% are singletons. This sample comprised peripheral blood, obtained 28 days after the second AZD1222 dose. These TCRs come from an adult who received the AZD1222 COVID-19 vaccine.

This chain uses TRBV10-3 with TRBJ1-5, with 7 positions matching TRBD1. This CDR3 contains 13 residues. The junction had 4 bases not matched to a gene; V was cut back by 6 bases and J by 5 bases. The germline V gene has CDR1 ENHRY and CDR2 SYGVKD. The CDR3 region is CAIRQGYDQPQHF. Here the CDR3 DNA reads TGTGCCATCAGACAGGGGTACGATCAGCCCCAGCATTTT.

This chain uses TRBV6-5 with TRBJ2-2; D unresolved. The CDR3 is 14 amino acids. Germline V CDR1 and CDR2: MNHEY, SVGAGI. V dropped 3 bases and J dropped 3 bases, with 8 bases sitting between them. The CDR3 sequence is CASSYQRYTGELFF. The CDR3, as DNA: TGTGCCAGCAGTTATCAGCGATACACCGGGGAGCTGTTTTTT.

This chain joins TRBV2 and TRBJ1-1, with D maybe TRBD1 (6 bases). Germline V gene lookup returns CDR1 SNHLY and CDR2 FYNNEI. Trimming removed 3 bases at V and 5 bases at J, with 13 bases between. This CDR3 is 14 amino acids long. The CDR3 DNA reads as TGTGCCAGCAGTGAGTTGGGGGGCCGGACTGAAGCTTTCTTT. This codes for CASSELGGRTEAFF.

This clone was seen once. The chain recombines TRBV7-2 with TRBJ1-3; the D is unclear. Germline V CDR1 and CDR2: SGHTA, FQGNSA. Between the trimmed V and J ends, which lost 6 bases and 1 base, there was a span of 16 bases. CDR3 length: 16 residues. The CDR3 sequence is CASRNRGRVSGNTIYF. The CDR3 DNA reads as TGTGCCAGCAGGAATCGTGGGAGGGTTTCTGGAAACACCATATATTTT.

This clone was counted a single time. V is TRBV5-6 and J is TRBJ1-2; unclear D gene. CDR3 length equals 15 residues. Germline assignment: CDR1 SGHDT and CDR2 YYEEEE. Trimming took 0 bases from V and 6 from J, leaving 15 bases between them. CDR3 loop: CASSLVRADWNGYTF. The CDR3, as DNA: TGTGCCAGCAGCTTGGTAAGGGCGGACTGGAATGGCTACACCTTC.

V usage is TRBV25-1 and J usage is TRBJ1-2; D gene uncertain. The germline CDR1 and CDR2 sequences are MGHDK and SYGVNS. The V end was cut by 8 bases, the J end by 4 bases, with 17 bases between. The CDR3 runs 14 residues. The CDR3 loop is CASPGLTVRYGYTF. The CDR3 DNA follows: TGTGCCAGCCCTGGACTCACTGTCCGCTATGGCTACACCTTC.

The rearrangement uses TRBV2 and TRBJ1-4; D may be TRBD1 (5 bases). Looked up from germline, CDR1 is SNHLY and CDR2 is FYNNEI. There are 13 residues in the CDR3. Trimming took off 6 bases at V and 5 bases at J, with 10 bases between the two ends. The CDR3 reads CASRVQENEKLFF. The CDR3 DNA reads as TGTGCCAGCAGAGTACAGGAGAATGAAAAACTGTTTTTT.

The chain carries TRBV7-9 and TRBJ2-3; TRBD2 agrees at 9 bases. This CDR3 is 16 amino acids long. The germline V gene has CDR1 SEHNR and CDR2 FQNEAQ (reference sequence). V trimming: 4 bases; J trimming: 6 bases; junction bases outside the gene matches: 11. DNA of the CDR3: TGTGCCAGCAGCTCGGGCCAGCGGGGGGCCCCGGATACGCAGTATTTT. This translates into CASSSGQRGAPDTQYF. Based on the CDR3 plus reference TRBV7-9 and TRBJ2-3, the full variable domain is DTGVSQNPRHKITKRGQNVTFRCDPISEHNRLYWYRQTLGQGPEFLTYFQNEAQLEKSRLLSDRFSAERPKGSFSTLEIQRTEQGDSAMYLCASSSGQRGAPDTQYFGPGTRLTVL.

Only one count was recorded for this clone. The chain joins TRBV6-2 or TRBV6-3 to TRBJ2-3, with 7 bases that match TRBD2. The CDR3 spans 15 residues. Trimming cost V 0 bases and J 7 bases; bases outside gene matches: 7. CDR1 is MNHEY, CDR2 SVGEGT, per germline. Here the CDR3 reads CASSYSAGARNTQYF. The DNA of the CDR3 is TGTGCCAGCAGTTACTCTGCGGGAGCACGAAATACGCAGTATTTT.

A remark on this clone: Additional DNA sequences in this sample encode the identical CDR3. The chain employs TRBV7-6 and TRBJ2-5, with D uncertain. The V and J ends lost 0 bases and 2 bases respectively, with 4 bases between them. Germline V gene data show CDR1 as SGHVS and CDR2 as FNYEAQ. The CDR3 consists of 13 residues. CDR3 residues: CASSLADQETQYF. CDR3 bases: TGTGCCAGCAGCTTAGCGGATCAAGAGACCCAGTACTTC. The full variable domain, its missing parts supplied by reference TRBV7-6 and TRBJ2-5, is GAGVSQSPRYKVTKRGQDVALRCDPISGHVSLYWYRQALGQGPEFLTYFNYEAQQDKSGLPNDRFSAERPEGSISTLTIQRTEQRDSAMYRCASSLADQETQYFGPGTRLLVL.

The chain combines TRBV29-1 with TRBJ2-1; the D gene could be TRBD1 or TRBD2 (5 bases each). This CDR3 has 10 residues. Germline CDR1 SQVTM, CDR2 ANQGSEA. The germline V and J ends were trimmed by 4 bases and 9 bases, with 7 bases remaining between them. CDR3: CSVAGSEQFF. The CDR3 nucleotides are TGCAGCGTTGCAGGGAGTGAGCAGTTCTTC.

The chain has TRBV5-1 and TRBJ2-1; 7 positions agree with TRBD2. The length of the CDR3 is 14 residues. Germline V gene lookup returns CDR1 SGHRS and CDR2 YFSETQ. The V gene end was trimmed by 0 bases and the J gene end by 6 bases; junction bases not matched to a gene: 3. The CDR3 DNA sequence: TGCGCCAGCAGCTTGGGCTCGGGGGGCAATGAGCAGTTCTTC. As protein: CASSLGSGGNEQFF. The entire variable domain, with the rest obtained from reference TRBV5-1 and TRBJ2-1, is as follows: KAGVTQTPRYLIKTRGQQVTLSCSPISGHRSVSWYQQTPGQGLQFLFEYFSETQRNKGNFPGRFSGRQFSNSRSEMNVSTLELGDSALYLCASSLGSGGNEQFFGPGTRLTVL.

V is TRBV18 and J is TRBJ2-3; D not certain. Germline V CDR1 and CDR2: KGHSH, LQKENI. The CDR3 length is 12 residues. Trimming shortened V by 2 bases and J by 5 bases, and 5 bases separated the two germline ends. This CDR3 reads CASSPVGDTQYF. Written as DNA, the CDR3 is TGTGCCAGCTCACCAGTCGGAGATACGCAGTATTTT. The whole variable domain, remainder taken from reference TRBV18 and TRBJ2-3, is NAGVMQNPRHLVRRRGQEARLRCSPMKGHSHVYWYRQLPEEGLKFMVYLQKENIIDESGMPKERFSAEFPKEGPSILRIQQVVRGDSAAYFCASSPVGDTQYFGPGTRLTVL.

This sequence joins TRBV13 and TRBJ1-5; possible D gene TRBD1, 5 bases. From germline, CDR1 is PRHDT and CDR2 FYEKMQ (reference sequence). The V end was cut by 5 bases, the J end by 0 bases, with 11 bases between. CDR3 length: 15 residues. The CDR3 nucleotides are TGTGCCAGCAGCCGCCGGACATCTAGCAATCAGCCCCAGCATTTT. As protein: CASSRRTSSNQPQHF.

This chain connects TRBV4-1 to TRBJ1-1; 8 bases are shared with TRBD1. The trim removed 5 bases at V and 1 base at J, leaving 9 bases unmatched. Germline CDR1 reads MGHRA; CDR2 reads YSYEKL. This CDR3 is 16 amino acids long. The chain's CDR3 is CASSKAGGTGNTEAFF. The CDR3 region has the DNA TGCGCCAGCAGCAAGGCAGGTGGGACAGGGAACACTGAAGCTTTCTTT.

This sequence joins TRBV29-1 and TRBJ2-3; D is possibly TRBD1 (6 bases). With 3 bases removed from V and 0 bases from J, the gap between germline ends came to 13 bases. Per the germline V gene, CDR1 is SQVTM and CDR2 is ANQGSEA. This CDR3 is 15 amino acids long. The CDR3 sequence is CSVDLDRSSTDTQYF. The CDR3 DNA reads as TGCAGCGTTGACCTCGACAGGTCTAGCACAGATACGCAGTATTTT.

This clone showed up just once. The chain is built from TRBV5-1 and TRBJ1-6, with 9 bases identical to TRBD1. J gave up 7 bases and V 6 bases, and 8 bases lay outside the gene matches. Germline assignment: CDR1 SGHRS and CDR2 YFSETQ. CDR3 length: 15 amino acids. The CDR3 here is CASKLDGTGNSPLHF. The DNA of the CDR3 is TGCGCCAGCAAACTGGACGGGACAGGGAATTCACCCCTCCACTTT.

This chain links TRBV11-3 with TRBJ2-2; no firm D call. V was trimmed by 3 bases and J by 0 bases, leaving 5 bases between them. The V gene's germline CDR1 is SGHNT and CDR2 YENEEA. The CDR3 has 14 residues. The CDR3 DNA reads as TGTGCCAGCAGCTTCCGTTCGAACACCGGGGAGCTGTTTTTT. Residues: CASSFRSNTGELFF.

The chain couples TRBV11-2 to TRBJ1-2; no clear D gene. The V gene lost 5 bases and the J gene lost 3 bases, with 13 bases spanning the gap. The germline V gene encodes CDR1 SGHAT and CDR2 FQNNGV. This CDR3 region has 14 residues. The CDR3, as DNA: TGTGCCAGCAGCCCCCCCGGGGTCGACTATGGCTACACCTTC. This sequence encodes CASSPPGVDYGYTF.

In this sample, this clone turned up once. At the DNA level, this CDR3 is encoded by other sequences in the same sample as well. The CDR3 coding sequence is TGTGCCACCAGCAGAGACAGGGGAAGCAATCAGCCCCAGCATTTT. It is translated as CATSRDRGSNQPQHF. V is TRBV15 and J is TRBJ1-5; possibly TRBD1 for D (6 bases). Germline lookup yields CDR1 LNHNV and CDR2 YYDKDF (reference sequence). Trimming shortened V by 0 bases and J by 1 base, and 7 bases separated the two germline ends. The CDR3 covers 15 residues.

V usage is TRBV5-6 and J usage is TRBJ1-3; no clear D gene. V was trimmed by 4 bases and J by 7 bases, leaving 15 bases between them. CDR3 size: 14 residues. Germline V CDR1 and CDR2: SGHDT, YYEEEE. The CDR3 loop is CASSGGQSWNTIYF. The CDR3, as DNA: TGTGCCAGCAGCGGAGGCCAAAGTTGGAACACCATATATTTT.

V is TRBV18 and J is TRBJ1-1; 12 bases agree with TRBD1. With V trimmed by 6 bases and J by 3 bases, 8 bases remained unmatched. Germline values: CDR1 KGHSH, CDR2 LQKENI. This CDR3 has 16 amino acids. CDR3 DNA sequence: TGTGCCAGCTCCCCCGGGACAGGGGGCGCTTACACTGAAGCTTTCTTT. Amino acid sequence: CASSPGTGGAYTEAFF.

This clone was observed a handful of times. V and J are TRBV5-1 and TRBJ1-4; D is undetermined. The germline V gene has CDR1 SGHRS and CDR2 YFSETQ. V gave up 5 bases and J gave up 5 bases, with 16 bases separating them. CDR3 length equals 15 residues. As DNA, the CDR3 is TGCGCCAGCAGTTTCGACTCCCCCGGGAATGAAAAACTGTTTTTT. It encodes CASSFDSPGNEKLFF.

J is TRBJ1-1 and V is TRBV12-3 or TRBV12-4; D unresolved. Trimming cost V 8 bases and J 4 bases, with 8 bases left between them. The CDR3 runs to 11 residues. This chain's CDR3 is CASYKGTEAFF. The CDR3 coding sequence is TGTGCCAGCTATAAGGGCACTGAAGCTTTCTTT.